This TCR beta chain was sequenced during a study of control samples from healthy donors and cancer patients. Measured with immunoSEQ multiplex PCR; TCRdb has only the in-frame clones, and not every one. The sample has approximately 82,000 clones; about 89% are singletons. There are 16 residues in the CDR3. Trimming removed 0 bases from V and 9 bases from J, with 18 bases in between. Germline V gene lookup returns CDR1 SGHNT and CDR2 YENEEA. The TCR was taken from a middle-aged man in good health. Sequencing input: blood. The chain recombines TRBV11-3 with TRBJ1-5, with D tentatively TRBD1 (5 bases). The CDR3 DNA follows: TGTGCCAGCAGCTTAGATGAGAGACACCTGAGGGGGCCCCAGCATTTT. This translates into CASSLDERHLRGPQHF.